Listed here are 20 T cell receptor beta chains from one sample, sequenced in a study of CD8+ T cells in alopecia areata. RNA was extracted and reverse transcribed into cDNA as the sequencing template. Data came from immunoSEQ multiplex PCR; TCRdb stores just in-frame clones and leaves some out. The data show about 100,000 clones, approximately 59% seen once. The sequencing sample was made of CD8+ T cells sorted from blood. These receptor sequences come from a human donor in good health.

This clone was counted between two and nine times. The chain couples TRBV29-1 to TRBJ2-2; 10 bases match TRBD2. The CDR3 spans 13 residues. Trimming took 7 bases from V and 5 from J; bases not matched to a gene: 4. Germline V gene sequence: CDR1 SQVTM, CDR2 ANQGSEA. CDR3 in amino acids: CSGLAGETGELFF. CDR3 DNA sequence: TGCAGCGGGCTAGCGGGGGAAACCGGGGAGCTGTTTTTT.

This chain connects TRBV6-6 to TRBJ2-7; D assignment may be TRBD1 or TRBD2 (5 bases each). CDR3 length equals 11 residues. Trimming removed 8 bases from V and 5 bases from J, with 10 bases in between. Per germline, CDR1 MNHNY and CDR2 SVGAGI (reference sequence). The CDR3 loop reads CASGGFDEQYF. The DNA of the CDR3 is TGTGCCAGCGGGGGTTTCGACGAGCAGTACTTC.

The chain employs TRBV9 and TRBJ2-7, with 11 bases identical to TRBD1. The V and J ends lost 4 bases and 9 bases, in that order; junction bases with no gene match: 15. The CDR3 has 16 amino acids. Germline CDR1 and CDR2: SGDLS and YYNGEE. The DNA of the CDR3 is TGTGCCAGCAGCCCCTACACCGGGACAGGGGGTAGTATGCAGTACTTC. Translating it yields CASSPYTGTGGSMQYF.

V is TRBV9 and J is TRBJ1-4; unclear D gene. In germline, CDR1 is SGDLS, CDR2 YYNGEE. The length of the CDR3 is 16 residues. V was shortened by 4 bases and J by 6 bases, with 19 bases between the two germline ends. The CDR3 spells CASSKPRGSGDEKLFF. In nucleotides, the CDR3 is TGTGCCAGCAGCAAGCCTCGAGGGAGCGGGGATGAAAAACTGTTTTTT.

The chain recombines TRBV18 with TRBJ2-3; D gene uncertain. V dropped 1 base and J dropped 5 bases, with 7 bases sitting between them. CDR1 and CDR2 (germline): KGHSH, LQKENI. The CDR3 is 13 amino acids. For the CDR3, the DNA is TGTGCCAGCTCACCACTTAAGGGAGATACGCAGTATTTT. It is translated as CASSPLKGDTQYF.

The CDR3 region is CSVVREAAENYGYTF. The CDR3 bases are TGCAGCGTTGTTCGTGAAGCGGCAGAGAACTATGGCTACACCTTC. The V gene is TRBV29-1, the J gene TRBJ1-2; D remains ambiguous. This CDR3 region has 15 residues. V lost 4 bases and J lost 2, with 17 bases in between. Per the germline V gene, CDR1 is SQVTM and CDR2 is ANQGSEA.

This chain connects TRBV29-1 to TRBJ2-1; D not certain. CDR3 length: 11 amino acids. V was cut by 7 bases and J by 5 bases, with 9 bases left in between. Germline V CDR1 and CDR2: SQVTM, ANQGSEA. The CDR3 spells CSALRDNEQFF. The CDR3 DNA follows: TGCAGCGCCCTACGTGACAATGAGCAGTTCTTC.

Regarding this clone: This may stem from a read error, because a much larger clone lies one nucleotide away. The CDR3 region has the DNA TGTGCCAGCAGCTTAAACACCGGGGAGCTGTTTTTT. Translated, it gives CASSLNTGELFF. The chain couples TRBV13 to TRBJ2-2; the D is unclear. The V gene lost 2 bases and the J gene lost 2 bases, with 0 bases spanning the gap. Germline lookup yields CDR1 PRHDT and CDR2 FYEKMQ (reference sequence). CDR3 length equals 12 residues.

The chain combines TRBV5-6 with TRBJ2-7; D gene ambiguous. Trimming shortened V by 0 bases and J by 7 bases, and 8 bases separated the two germline ends. Per the germline V gene, CDR1 is SGHDT and CDR2 is YYEEEE. The CDR3 sequence is 12 residues long. CDR3 protein: CASSLGAREQYF. The CDR3 nucleotides read TGTGCCAGCAGCTTGGGTGCGCGGGAGCAGTACTTC.

The chain employs TRBV5-1 and TRBJ2-7, with D perhaps TRBD2 (5 bases). The ends were cut back, 1 base at V and 2 bases at J, with 10 bases in the middle. The CDR3 consists of 14 residues. Germline V gives CDR1 SGHRS, CDR2 YFSETQ. The CDR3, as DNA: TGCGCCAGCAGCTTGTATCCGGGGACCTACGAGCAGTACTTC. Translation: CASSLYPGTYEQYF.

V gene TRBV7-8 combines with J gene TRBJ2-1; D is undetermined. V gave up 5 bases and J gave up 1 base, with 12 bases separating them. From germline, CDR1 is SGHVS and CDR2 FQNEAQ. The CDR3 contains 15 residues. The CDR3 coding sequence is TGTGCCAGCAGCCAATCAGGTTCGTCCTACAATGAGCAGTTCTTC. Its translation: CASSQSGSSYNEQFF.

This rearrangement joins TRBV6-5 to TRBJ1-2; tentatively, D is TRBD1 (6 bases). V gave up 6 bases and J gave up 0 bases, with 14 bases separating them. Germline V gene lookup returns CDR1 MNHEY and CDR2 SVGAGI. The CDR3 contains 15 residues. In DNA, the CDR3 is TGTGCCAGCAGCGGAGGACAGAATACTAACTATGGCTACACCTTC. It encodes CASSGGQNTNYGYTF.

CDR3 sequence reads: CASSLGVPQGVRGYTF. The DNA of the CDR3 is TGTGCCAGCAGCTTAGGGGTCCCACAGGGAGTCCGCGGCTACACCTTC. The chain recombines TRBV7-9 with TRBJ1-2; possible D gene TRBD1, 6 bases. From germline, CDR1 is SEHNR and CDR2 FQNEAQ (reference sequence). With 1 base removed from V and 8 bases from J, the gap between germline ends came to 20 bases. This CDR3 comprises 16 residues.

This sequence joins TRBV2 and TRBJ2-4, with unresolved D. Trimming pared 3 bases from V and 0 bases from J, leaving 9 bases between. This CDR3 is built from 15 residues. The germline gives CDR1 SNHLY, CDR2 FYNNEI. In nucleotides, the CDR3 is TGTGCCAGCAGTGATATGGAGACAGCCAAAAACATTCAGTACTTC. Translation gives CASSDMETAKNIQYF.

The chain uses TRBV6-1 and TRBJ1-1, with D unclear. V dropped 6 bases and J dropped 1 base, with 15 bases sitting between them. The CDR3 consists of 15 residues. Germline V gene sequence: CDR1 MNHNS, CDR2 SASEGT. The CDR3 here is CASRAFKDPNTEAFF. For the CDR3, the DNA is TGTGCCAGCAGAGCCTTTAAGGACCCGAACACTGAAGCTTTCTTT.

The chain uses TRBV30 and TRBJ2-5; a possible D gene is TRBD2 (5 bases). Deletions cut 1 base from V and 5 bases from J, with 17 bases between. CDR3 length: 15 amino acids. Germline V gene data show CDR1 as GTSNPN and CDR2 as SVGIG (reference sequence). CDR3 region: CAWSAGIVDLETQYF. DNA of the CDR3: TGTGCCTGGAGTGCGGGGATTGTGGATCTGGAGACCCAGTACTTC. The full variable domain, its missing parts supplied by reference TRBV30 and TRBJ2-5, is SQTIHQWPATLVQPVGSPLSLECTVEGTSNPNLYWYRQAAGRGLQLLFYSVGIGQISSEVPQNLSASRPQDRQFILSSKKLLLSDSGFYLCAWSAGIVDLETQYFGPGTRLLVL.

Remarks on this clone: A read error may produce the germline difference seen at one junction end. V and J are TRBV7-7 and TRBJ2-2; D remains ambiguous. Germline V gene sequence: CDR1 SSHAT, CDR2 FNYEAQ (reference sequence). This CDR3 contains 16 residues. The CDR3 loop reads CASSPIPIDGGGELFF. The CDR3 nucleotides are TGTGCTAGCAGCCCTATCCCTATTGACGGTGGCGGGGAGCTGTTTTTT.

The chain recombines TRBV6-5 with TRBJ2-5, with TRBD2 matching 7 bases. Germline assignment: CDR1 MNHEY and CDR2 SVGAGI. The V segment lost 8 bases and the J segment 5 bases; nucleotides outside the gene matches: 11. The CDR3 spans 14 residues. The CDR3 DNA follows: TGTGCCAGCTCGGCTAGCGGTCTGGGGGAGACCCAGTACTTC. Translated, it gives CASSASGLGETQYF.

The chain joins TRBV12-5 to TRBJ2-3, with 12 bases matching TRBD2. Per germline, CDR1 LGHNT and CDR2 FRNRAP. J gave up 3 bases and V 4 bases, and 2 bases lay outside the gene matches. CDR3 length: 15 residues. The CDR3 loop reads CASGSGTSGTDTQYF. The CDR3 bases are TGTGCTAGTGGTTCGGGGACTAGCGGGACAGATACGCAGTATTTT.

The table lists this clone with a few counts. The rearrangement links TRBV7-9 to TRBJ2-2; 8 nucleotides agree with TRBD1. The V segment lost 1 base and the J segment 5 bases; nucleotides outside the gene matches: 6. Germline CDR1 reads SEHNR; CDR2 reads FQNEAQ (reference sequence). The CDR3 contains 16 residues. Here the CDR3 DNA reads TGTGCCAGCAGCTTAGGGCCGGGACAGGATACCGGGGAGCTGTTTTTT. Translation gives CASSLGPGQDTGELFF.